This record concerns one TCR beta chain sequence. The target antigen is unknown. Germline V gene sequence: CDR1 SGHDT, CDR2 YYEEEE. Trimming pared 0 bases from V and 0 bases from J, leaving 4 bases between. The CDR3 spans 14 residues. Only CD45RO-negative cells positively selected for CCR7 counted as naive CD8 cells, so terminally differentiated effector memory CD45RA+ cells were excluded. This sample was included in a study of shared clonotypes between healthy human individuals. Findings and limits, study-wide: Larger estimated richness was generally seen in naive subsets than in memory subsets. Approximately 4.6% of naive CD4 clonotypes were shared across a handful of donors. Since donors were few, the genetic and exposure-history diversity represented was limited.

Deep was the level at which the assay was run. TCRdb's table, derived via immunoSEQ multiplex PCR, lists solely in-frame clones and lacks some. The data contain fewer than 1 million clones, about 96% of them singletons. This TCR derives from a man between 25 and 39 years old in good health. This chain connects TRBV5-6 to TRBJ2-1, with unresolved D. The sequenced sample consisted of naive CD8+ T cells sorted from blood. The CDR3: CASSLGNSYNEQFF. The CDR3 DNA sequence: TGTGCCAGCAGCTTGGGAAACTCCTACAATGAGCAGTTCTTC.